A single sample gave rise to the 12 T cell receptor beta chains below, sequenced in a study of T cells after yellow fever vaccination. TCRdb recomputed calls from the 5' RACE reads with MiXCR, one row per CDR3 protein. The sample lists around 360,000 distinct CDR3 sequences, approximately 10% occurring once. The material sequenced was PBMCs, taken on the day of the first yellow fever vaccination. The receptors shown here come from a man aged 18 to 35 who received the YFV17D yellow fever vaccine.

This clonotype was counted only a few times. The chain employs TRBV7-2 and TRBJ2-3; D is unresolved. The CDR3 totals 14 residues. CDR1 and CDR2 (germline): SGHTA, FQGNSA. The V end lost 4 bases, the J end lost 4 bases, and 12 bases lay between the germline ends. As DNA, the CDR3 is TGTGCCAGCAGCTCACAACAGAGGTCAGATACGCAGTATTTT. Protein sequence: CASSSQQRSDTQYF.

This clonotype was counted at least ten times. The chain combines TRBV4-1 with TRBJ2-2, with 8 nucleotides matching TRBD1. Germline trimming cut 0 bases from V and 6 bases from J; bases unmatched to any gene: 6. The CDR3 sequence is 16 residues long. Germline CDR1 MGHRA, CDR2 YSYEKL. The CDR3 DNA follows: TGCGCCAGCAGCCAAGAGCCCTTACAGGGGGCCGGGGAGCTGTTTTTT. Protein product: CASSQEPLQGAGELFF.

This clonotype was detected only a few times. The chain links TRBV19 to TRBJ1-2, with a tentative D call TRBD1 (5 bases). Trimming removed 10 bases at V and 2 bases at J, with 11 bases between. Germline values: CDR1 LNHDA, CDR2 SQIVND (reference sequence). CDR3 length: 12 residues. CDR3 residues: CATGPSNYGYTF. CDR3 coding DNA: TGTGCCACGGGGCCTAGCAACTATGGCTACACCTTC.

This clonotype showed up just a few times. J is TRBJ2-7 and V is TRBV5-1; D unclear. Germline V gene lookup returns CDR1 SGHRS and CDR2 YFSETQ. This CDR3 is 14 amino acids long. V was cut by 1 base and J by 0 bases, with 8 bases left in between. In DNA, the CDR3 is TGCGCCAGCAGCTTGAATGGGGACTCCTACGAGCAGTACGTC. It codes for CASSLNGDSYEQYV.

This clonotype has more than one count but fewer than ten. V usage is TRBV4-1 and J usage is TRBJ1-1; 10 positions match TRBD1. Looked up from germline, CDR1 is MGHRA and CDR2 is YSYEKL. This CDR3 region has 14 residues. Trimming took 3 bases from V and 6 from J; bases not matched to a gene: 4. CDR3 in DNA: TGCGCCAGCAGCCAGGACAGGGGGGTCGCTGAAGCTTTCTTT. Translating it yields CASSQDRGVAEAFF.

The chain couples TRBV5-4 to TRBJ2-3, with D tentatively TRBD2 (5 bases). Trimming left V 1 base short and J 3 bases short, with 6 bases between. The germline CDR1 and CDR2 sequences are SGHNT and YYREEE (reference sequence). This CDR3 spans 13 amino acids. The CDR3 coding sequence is TGTGCCAGCAGCTTGTGGAGGACAGATACGCAGTATTTT. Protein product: CASSLWRTDTQYF. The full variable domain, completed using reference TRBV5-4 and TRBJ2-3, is ETGVTQSPTHLIKTRGQQVTLRCSSQSGHNTVSWYQQALGQGPQFIFQYYREEENGRGNFPPRFSGLQFPNYSSELNVNALELDDSALYLCASSLWRTDTQYFGPGTRLTVL.

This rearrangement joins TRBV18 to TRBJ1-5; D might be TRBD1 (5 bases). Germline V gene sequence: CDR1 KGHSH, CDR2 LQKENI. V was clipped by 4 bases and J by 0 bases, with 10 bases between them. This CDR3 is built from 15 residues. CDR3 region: CASSRDLYSNQPQHF. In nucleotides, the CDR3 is TGTGCCAGCTCACGGGACCTTTATAGCAATCAGCCCCAGCATTTT.

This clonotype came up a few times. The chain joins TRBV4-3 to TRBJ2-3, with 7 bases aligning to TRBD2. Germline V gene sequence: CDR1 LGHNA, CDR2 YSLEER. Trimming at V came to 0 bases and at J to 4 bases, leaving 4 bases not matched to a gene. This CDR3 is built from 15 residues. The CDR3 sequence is CASSQEGTNADTQYF. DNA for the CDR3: TGCGCCAGCAGCCAAGAGGGGACTAACGCAGATACGCAGTATTTT.

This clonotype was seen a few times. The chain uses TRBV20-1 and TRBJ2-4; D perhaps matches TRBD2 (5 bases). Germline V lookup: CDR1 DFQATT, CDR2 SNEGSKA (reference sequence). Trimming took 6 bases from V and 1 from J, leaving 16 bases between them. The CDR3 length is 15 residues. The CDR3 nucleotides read TGCAGTGCGTACCGGGGATCTACGGCCAAAAACATTCAGTACTTC. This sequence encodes CSAYRGSTAKNIQYF.

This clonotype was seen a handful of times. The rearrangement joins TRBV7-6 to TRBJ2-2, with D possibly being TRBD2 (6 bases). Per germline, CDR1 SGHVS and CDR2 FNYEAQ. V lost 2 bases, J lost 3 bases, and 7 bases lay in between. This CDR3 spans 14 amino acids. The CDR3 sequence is CASSLWGDTGELFF. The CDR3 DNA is TGTGCCAGCAGCTTATGGGGGGACACCGGGGAGCTGTTTTTT.

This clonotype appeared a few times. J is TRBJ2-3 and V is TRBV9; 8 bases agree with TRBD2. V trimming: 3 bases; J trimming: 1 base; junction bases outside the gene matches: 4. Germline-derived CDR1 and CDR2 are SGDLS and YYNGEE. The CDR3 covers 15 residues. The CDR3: CASSGSSGGTDTQYF. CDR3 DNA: TGTGCCAGCAGCGGGAGTAGCGGGGGCACAGATACGCAGTATTTT.

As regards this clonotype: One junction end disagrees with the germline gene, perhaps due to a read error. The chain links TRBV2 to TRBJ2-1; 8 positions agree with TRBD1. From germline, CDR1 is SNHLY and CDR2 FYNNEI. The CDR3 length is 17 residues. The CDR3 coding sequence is TGTGCCATCAGTTTAAAAGTCGTGGGACAGGCCGACAATGAGCAGTTCTTC. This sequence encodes CAISLKVVGQADNEQFF.